This TCR beta chain was recorded in a study of cytomegalovirus exposure and HLA in healthy donors. Turning to the study itself: The early release's HLA-typed donors yielded approximately 82 million unique TCRs. Whole-study results and caveats: Later analysis showed most CMV-associated TCR beta chains appearing HLA-restricted. What TCR beta sequences reportedly achieved was accurate prediction of HLA-A and HLA-B alleles in most subjects.

PCR primers comprised 60 Vbeta and 13 Jbeta primers. Here immunoSEQ multiplex PCR was the method, and the copy in TCRdb shows in-frame clones only, minus some. Of some 94,000 clones detected, around 77% appear once; the ten largest clones hold roughly 3%. Each donor's status was that of a healthy bone marrow donor. Of note for this clone: Its specificity is unknown.

Germline assignment: CDR1 MNHNS and CDR2 SASEGT. The CDR3 sequence is 15 residues long. After removal of 9 bases from V and 7 bases from J, the junction contained 12 bases not matched to a gene. The TCR originated in a man aged 40-55 years in good health and CMV-seronegative. The rearrangement joins TRBV6-1 to TRBJ2-1; TRBD2 agrees at 10 bases. What was sequenced was PBMCs. CDR3: CASPPGLASGNEQFF. The CDR3 DNA sequence: TGTGCCAGTCCACCGGGACTAGCGAGTGGGAATGAGCAGTTCTTC.